The present T cell receptor (beta chain) was sequenced within a study of tumor and adjacent non-tumor tissue in lung cancer. Study information: There were around eleven adenocarcinoma, 2 squamous cell carcinoma and 1 small cell lung cancer cases.

The template was RNA from unsorted bulk tissue. On this clonotype: Its antigen is unidentified. One junction end disagrees with the germline gene, perhaps due to a read error.

Three rounds of nested PCR, following a modified ARM-PCR protocol, produced the TCRbeta library. TCRdb analysed the multiplex PCR reads with MiXCR anew, one entry per CDR3 protein. The sample contains approximately 120,000 distinct CDR3 sequences, around 75% of which appear only once. The V gene's germline CDR1 is DFQATT and CDR2 SNEGSKA (reference sequence). The CDR3 length is 15 residues. General study findings and limits: Tumor tissue had significantly higher TCR diversity than normal lung.

Source material: lung tumor tissue. The clonotype originates from a woman aged 55-69 years with non-small cell lung cancer. J is TRBJ1-1 and V is TRBV20-1; D might be TRBD1 (6 bases). CDR3 coding DNA: TGCATTGCTAGGGTCAGTGGGGGGGCGCTCACTGAAGCTTTCTTT. As protein: CIARVSGGALTEAFF.